Described below is a single T cell receptor beta chain sequence and its context. Which antigen it targets is not known. There are no base qualities to consult, and no much larger clone falls within one base. This sample is drawn from a study of T cells in localized non-small cell lung cancer (dated by TCRdb to about 2020). Study-level background: T cell repertoires of more than 200 early-stage NSCLC patients were analyzed, with tumors being compared against uninvolved tumor-adjacent lungs. The mean age of the NSCLC patients was just over 65 years, with about 120 men and about a hundred women. The cohort was made up of some 240 treatment-naive NSCLC patients whose localized lung tumors had been resected. Study-wide findings and limitations: Higher T cell density in blood was associated with longer overall survival, whereas higher clonality in adjacent lung was associated with shorter survival. Multi-region tumor sequencing was not performed, so intratumor heterogeneity could not be excluded. Of the top 100 tumor clones, a median of roughly 60 were detected in paired uninvolved adjacent lung; around 30 were also among that lung's top 100. Uninvolved tumor-adjacent lung showed the highest T cell clonality, higher than tumor, which suggests more focused antigenic responses in the uninvolved tumor-adjacent lung. Since the design was exploratory, TCR variables were selected using unadjusted p-values with no false-discovery rate correction.

Based on the germline V gene (reference sequence), the CDR1 and CDR2 sequences are LNHNV and YYDKDF. The germline V and J ends show losses of 5 bases and 5 bases respectively, and no gene match explains 5 bases of the junction. From the cysteine up to the phenylalanine, the CDR3 has a length of 14 residues. Only the CDR3 region is kept as DNA, spanning 42 bases read in frame from base 1. At diagnosis, tumor, uninvolved tumor-adjacent lung and peripheral blood were collected and then preserved as a mix of FFPE and fresh-frozen material. For TCR repertoire profiling, blood samples were analyzed as peripheral blood mononuclear cells. The immunoSEQ Assay was used to sequence TCR beta CDR3 regions from DNA. Turning to the authors' computational methods: T cell density was computed as TCR beta template counts normalized to usable DNA estimated by amplifying housekeeping genes. Richness was estimated using the preseqR package, with extrapolation to 400,000 templates for PBMC samples and to 120,000 templates for tissue samples. Clonality was calculated as one minus Pielou's evenness. Tissue-enriched TCRs were identified by differential abundance testing using productive amino-acid clonotypes, minimum total count 5 and alpha 0.1. The Jaccard Index and the Morisita Overlap Index were used to quantify repertoire overlap between compartments. GLIPH grouped TCR beta CDR3s together with public tetramer-defined viral CDR3s, and a viral motif had to include at least three viral sequences and show V-gene enrichment. TCRdb's version of the immuneACCESS table is confined to in-frame rearrangements and falls short of the full clone set. An unresolved V gene accounts for under half of the shortfall where checked; the remainder is of unknown origin. The V and J calls and clone size come from that table; D and trimming were worked out from the DNA. Present in this sample are tens of thousands of clones, 92% of which were seen just once. The top ten clones comprise about 1.9% of the sample.

The rearranged chain carries TRBV15 and TRBJ2-3, with 9 bases matching TRBD2. The receptor's source is a female donor over 55 with stage I lung adenocarcinoma. The starting material was peripheral blood, obtained before any cancer treatment. The DNA reads as follows: TGTGCCACCAGCGTGGCGGGGGGGGTAGATACGCAGTATTTT. This encodes CATSVAGGVDTQYF.